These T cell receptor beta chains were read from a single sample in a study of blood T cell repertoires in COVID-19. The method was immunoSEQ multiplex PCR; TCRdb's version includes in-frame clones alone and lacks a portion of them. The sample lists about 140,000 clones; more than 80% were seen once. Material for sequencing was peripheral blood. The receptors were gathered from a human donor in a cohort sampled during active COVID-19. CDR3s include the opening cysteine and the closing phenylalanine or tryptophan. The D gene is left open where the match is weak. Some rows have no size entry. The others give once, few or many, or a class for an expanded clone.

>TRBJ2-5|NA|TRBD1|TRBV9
CASSVGRQGIGRETQYF
TGTGCCAGCAGCGTAGGCCGACAGGGCATAGGGCGAGAGACCCAGTACTTC
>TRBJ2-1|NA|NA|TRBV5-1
CASSLEGHPENEQFF
TGCGCCAGCAGCCTGGAGGGACACCCGGAAAATGAGCAGTTCTTC
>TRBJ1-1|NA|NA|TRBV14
CASSQYMEYGTEAFF
TGTGCCAGCAGCCAATATATGGAGTACGGCACTGAAGCTTTCTTT
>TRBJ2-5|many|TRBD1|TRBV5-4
CASSADRGRQETQYF
TGTGCCAGCAGCGCGGACAGGGGGCGCCAAGAGACCCAGTACTTC
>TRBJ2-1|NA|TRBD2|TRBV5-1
CASSLDGEGNEQFF
TGCGCCAGCAGCTTGGACGGGGAGGGAAATGAGCAGTTCTTC
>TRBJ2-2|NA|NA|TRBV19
CASIRGSVSSGELFF
TGTGCCAGTATCCGGGGTTCGGTTAGTAGTGGGGAGCTGTTTTTT
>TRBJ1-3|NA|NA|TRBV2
CASRSRGFEGNTIYF
TGTGCCAGCAGGAGCAGGGGATTCGAGGGAAACACCATATATTTT
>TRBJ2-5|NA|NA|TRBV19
CASSPTSGAQTQYF
TGTGCCAGTAGTCCTACGTCCGGAGCCCAGACCCAGTACTTC
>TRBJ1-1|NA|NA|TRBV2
CASSGVGRGEAFF
TGTGCCAGCAGTGGGGTCGGACGGGGTGAAGCTTTCTTT
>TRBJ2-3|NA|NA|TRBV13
CASSEVGSETDTQYF
TGTGCCAGCAGCGAAGTTGGCAGCGAGACAGATACGCAGTATTTT
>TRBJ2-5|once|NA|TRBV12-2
CASRLSRNQRGCLQETQYF
TGTGCAAGTCGCTTATCCCGGAACCAGCGGGGGTGTTTGCAAGAGACCCAGTACTTC
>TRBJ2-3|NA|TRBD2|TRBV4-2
CASSQDRLAGGFSSTDTQYF
TGTGCCAGCAGCCAAGACAGACTAGCGGGGGGCTTTTCTAGCACAGATACGCAGTATTTT
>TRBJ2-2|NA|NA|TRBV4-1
CASRGENTGELFF
TGCGCCAGCAGAGGGGAGAACACCGGGGAGCTGTTTTTT
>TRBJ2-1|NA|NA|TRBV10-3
CAISAADYNEQFF
TGTGCCATCAGTGCGGCGGACTACAATGAGCAGTTCTTC
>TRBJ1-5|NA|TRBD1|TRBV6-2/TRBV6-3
CASSRTGGFQPQHF
TGTGCCAGCAGTCGGACAGGGGGCTTTCAGCCCCAGCATTTT
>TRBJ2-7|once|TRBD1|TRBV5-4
CASSFGDRGPYEQYF
TGTGCCAGCAGCTTCGGGGACAGGGGGCCCTACGAGCAGTACTTC
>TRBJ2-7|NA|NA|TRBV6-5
CASRTEAYTEQYF
TGTGCCAGCAGGACAGAAGCCTACACGGAGCAGTACTTC
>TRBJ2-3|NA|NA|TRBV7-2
CASSLVGLYTDTQYF
TGTGCCAGCAGCTTAGTTGGGCTTTACACAGATACGCAGTATTTT
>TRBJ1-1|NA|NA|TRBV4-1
CASSLAGTEAFF
TGCGCCAGCAGCCTCGCAGGCACTGAAGCTTTCTTT
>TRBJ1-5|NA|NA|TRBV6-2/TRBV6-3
CASSPPPGDNQPQHF
TGTGCCAGCAGTCCCCCCCCGGGGGACAATCAGCCCCAGCATTTT
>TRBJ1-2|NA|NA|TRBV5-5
CASTLRIQGMNYGYTF
TGTGCCAGCACCTTGAGGATTCAGGGGATGAACTATGGCTACACCTTC
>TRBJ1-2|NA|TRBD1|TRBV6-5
CASSSRDSNYGYTF
TGTGCCAGCAGTTCCCGGGACAGTAACTATGGCTACACCTTC
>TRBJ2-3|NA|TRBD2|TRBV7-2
CASSSISGGAVDTQYF
TGTGCCAGCAGTTCGATAAGCGGGGGGGCCGTAGATACGCAGTATTTT
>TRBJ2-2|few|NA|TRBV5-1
CASSLRDTNTGELFF
TGCGCCAGCAGCTTAAGGGACACTAACACCGGGGAGCTGTTTTTT
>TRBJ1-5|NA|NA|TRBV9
CASSEGRVINQPQHF
TGTGCCAGCAGCGAGGGCAGGGTGATCAATCAGCCCCAGCATTTT
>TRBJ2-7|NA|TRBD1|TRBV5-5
CASSLKPGQGASYEQYF
TGTGCCAGCAGCTTAAAACCGGGACAGGGGGCATCCTACGAGCAGTACTTC
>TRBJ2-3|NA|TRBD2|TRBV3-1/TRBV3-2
CASSQDRSGGGSTDTQYF
TGTGCCAGCAGCCAAGATCGGAGCGGGGGGGGTAGCACAGATACGCAGTATTTT
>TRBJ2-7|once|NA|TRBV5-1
CASSLVANYEQYF
TGCGCCAGCAGCTTGGTAGCCAACTACGAGCAGTACTTC
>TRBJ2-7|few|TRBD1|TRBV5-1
CASSLGAGTGNEQYF
TGCGCCAGCAGCTTGGGGGCCGGGACAGGGAACGAGCAGTACTTC
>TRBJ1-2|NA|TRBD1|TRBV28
CASSWITGAPSNYGYTF
TGTGCCAGCAGTTGGATAACAGGGGCGCCTTCTAACTATGGCTACACCTTC
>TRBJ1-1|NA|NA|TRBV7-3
CASSKSQGITEAFF
TGTGCCAGCAGCAAGTCACAGGGTATCACTGAAGCTTTCTTT
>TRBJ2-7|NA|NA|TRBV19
CASSKYRERYEQYF
TGTGCCAGTAGCAAATACAGGGAAAGATACGAGCAGTACTTC
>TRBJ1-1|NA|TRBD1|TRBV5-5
CASSSLSGQGNTEAFF
TGTGCCAGCAGCTCCTTATCAGGACAGGGAAATACTGAAGCTTTCTTT
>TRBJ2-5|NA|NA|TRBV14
CASSQDLSGSETQYF
TGTGCCAGCAGCCAAGATTTGTCAGGGTCGGAGACCCAGTACTTC
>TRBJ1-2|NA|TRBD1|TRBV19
CASTTTGIDKGYTF
TGTGCCAGTACCACGACAGGGATTGACAAGGGCTACACCTTC